The 17 T cell receptor beta chains below were found in one sample sequenced in a study of OX40 agonist ivuxolimab in advanced cancers. TCRdb's copy holds only in-frame clones and misses some; the assay was immunoSEQ multiplex PCR. The table includes over 65,000 clones, 92% detected once. The material sequenced was CD4+ or CD8+ T cells sorted from blood, taken in a trial of the OX40 agonist ivuxolimab. These receptors were taken from an adult with an advanced solid tumor such as melanoma, head and neck, liver or kidney cancer.

The chain combines TRBV19 with TRBJ2-3; 7 nucleotides align to TRBD1. There are 13 residues in the CDR3. Germline loops: CDR1 LNHDA, CDR2 SQIVND (reference sequence). Unmatched junction bases numbered 5, after V lost 9 bases and J lost 2 bases. This CDR3 reads CASRDRFTDTQYF. The CDR3 DNA reads as TGTGCCAGCAGGGACAGATTCACAGATACGCAGTATTTT.

The J gene is TRBJ1-2, the V gene TRBV14; unclear D gene. This CDR3 is 15 amino acids long. Germline CDR1 reads SGHDN; CDR2 reads FVKESK. V dropped 4 bases and J dropped 6 bases, with 18 bases sitting between them. The CDR3 DNA is TGTGCCAGCAGCCGATTGCATAGAGGGTCGAATGGCTACACCTTC. It translates to CASSRLHRGSNGYTF.

The V gene is TRBV11-3, the J gene TRBJ2-7, with TRBD2 as a possible D gene (6 bases). The CDR3 totals 12 residues. Trimming pared 8 bases from V and 2 bases from J, leaving 10 bases between. Germline CDR1 is SGHNT and CDR2 is YENEEA. The CDR3 protein is CASRGGPYEQYF. Written as DNA, the CDR3 is TGTGCCAGCCGTGGAGGGCCCTACGAGCAGTACTTC.

This chain links TRBV29-1 with TRBJ1-2, with 7 nucleotides matching TRBD1. The CDR3 has 13 residues. Trimming at V came to 4 bases and at J to 4 bases, leaving 6 bases not matched to a gene. Looked up from germline, CDR1 is SQVTM and CDR2 is ANQGSEA. In nucleotides, the CDR3 is TGCAGCGTTGCAGAGACAGGGCCCTATGGCTACACCTTC. Amino acid sequence: CSVAETGPYGYTF.

The CDR3 sequence: CASSTGWSGANVLTF. In DNA form, the CDR3 reads TGTGCCAGCTCAACGGGGTGGAGTGGGGCCAACGTCCTGACTTTC. V is TRBV18 and J is TRBJ2-6; D might be TRBD2 (5 bases). CDR1 and CDR2 (germline): KGHSH, LQKENI. There are 15 residues in the CDR3. Between the trimmed V and J ends, which lost 5 bases and 3 bases, there was a span of 11 bases.

The gene calls are TRBV19 and TRBJ1-4, with TRBD1 matching over 8 bases. The CDR3 consists of 15 residues. CDR1 and CDR2 (germline): LNHDA, SQIVND (reference sequence). The V segment lost 3 bases and the J segment 5 bases; nucleotides outside the gene matches: 5. The CDR3 nucleotides are TGTGCCAGTAGTATCCGACAGGGGAGAAATGAAAAACTGTTTTTT. This gives the protein CASSIRQGRNEKLFF.

This chain uses TRBV5-4 with TRBJ2-3; D might be TRBD2 (5 bases). The CDR3 is made up of 16 amino acids. V lost 0 bases, J lost 3 bases, and 14 bases lay in between. Germline values: CDR1 SGHNT, CDR2 YYREEE (reference sequence). The CDR3 is CASSLVGRRGTDTQYF. As DNA, the CDR3 is TGTGCCAGCAGCTTGGTTGGCAGAAGAGGGACAGATACGCAGTATTTT.

The chain recombines TRBV7-8 with TRBJ2-7; 9 bases agree with TRBD1. Losses at the gene ends were 3 bases for V and 2 bases for J; bases not matched to a gene: 5. Germline values: CDR1 SGHVS, CDR2 FQNEAQ. The CDR3 runs 15 residues. The CDR3 DNA reads as TGTGCCAGCAGCTTGGGGACAGGGCTAGCCTACGAGCAGTACTTC. It codes for CASSLGTGLAYEQYF.

This clone was observed a few times. The chain combines TRBV18 with TRBJ1-1; perhaps TRBD1 as D (5 bases). The CDR3 totals 15 residues. Germline loops: CDR1 KGHSH, CDR2 LQKENI. V was pared by 4 bases and J by 3 bases, with 15 bases between. DNA for the CDR3: TGTGCCAGCTCACTCACCCAGGGAAGAGACACTGAAGCTTTCTTT. It specifies CASSLTQGRDTEAFF.

This chain uses TRBV10-3 with TRBJ2-3; 12 bases agree with TRBD2. The ends lost 11 bases at V and 7 bases at J; junction bases unmatched: 13. The length of the CDR3 is 15 residues. CDR1 is ENHRY and CDR2 is SYGVKD in the germline V gene. For the CDR3, the DNA is TGTGCCTCGCGGACTAGCGGGATGTCTGTAAATACGCAGTATTTT. It yields the protein CASRTSGMSVNTQYF.

The CDR3 here is CASSVPGQGIGADGYTF. Written as DNA, the CDR3 is TGTGCCAGCAGCGTACCGGGACAGGGGATAGGGGCTGATGGCTACACCTTC. The V and J genes are TRBV21-1 and TRBJ1-2; the D call in the table, TRBD1, was not verified against the DNA. TRBV21-1 is given as a pseudogene. The CDR3 has 17 residues.

The chain uses TRBV6-1 and TRBJ1-4, with D hard to call. The CDR3 spans 15 residues. CDR1 MNHNS and CDR2 SASEGT come from the germline V gene. V was pared by 6 bases and J by 0 bases, with 11 bases between. The CDR3 DNA reads as TGTGCCAGCAGCCCGATTTCGACAACTAATGAAAAACTGTTTTTT. It yields the protein CASSPISTTNEKLFF.

The genes are TRBV6-5 and TRBJ1-1; D is undetermined. This CDR3 comprises 13 residues. The germline V gene encodes CDR1 MNHEY and CDR2 SVGAGI. Deletions cut 6 bases from V and 1 base from J, with 9 bases between. The CDR3: CASRRSWNTEAFF. For the CDR3, the DNA is TGTGCCAGCAGGCGGTCCTGGAACACTGAAGCTTTCTTT.

This rearrangement joins TRBV7-2 to TRBJ2-7; weak D call: TRBD2 (6 bases). CDR1 is SGHTA and CDR2 is FQGNSA in the germline V gene. Between the trimmed V and J ends, which lost 1 base and 2 bases, there was a span of 12 bases. This CDR3 is 15 amino acids long. Written as DNA, the CDR3 is TGTGCCAGCAGCTTAGGCAGGGACTTGGCCTACGAGCAGTACTTC. Residues: CASSLGRDLAYEQYF.

This clone was counted a few times. The V and J genes are TRBV15 and TRBJ2-5; 10 positions match TRBD1. The J segment lost 2 bases and the V segment lost 2 bases, leaving 11 bases of the junction unmatched. Germline V CDR1 and CDR2: LNHNV, YYDKDF (reference sequence). CDR3 size: 18 residues. CDR3 nucleotide sequence: TGTGCCACCAGCAGAACAACCCGGGACAGGGGACATCAAGAGACCCAGTACTTC. Its translation is CATSRTTRDRGHQETQYF.

This clone was seen only a few times. The V call is TRBV20-1, the J call TRBJ1-2; no definite D call. The CDR3 consists of 10 residues. Germline V gives CDR1 DFQATT, CDR2 SNEGSKA (reference sequence). V was pared by 4 bases and J by 6 bases, with 6 bases between. The CDR3 nucleotides read TGCAGTGCTACGGGAGATGGCTACACCTTC. It codes for CSATGDGYTF.

The chain joins TRBV6-6 to TRBJ2-5; 7 bases agree with TRBD1. V was clipped by 6 bases and J by 5 bases; unmatched bases: 9. This CDR3 comprises 14 residues. Germline CDR1 reads MNHNY; CDR2 reads SVGAGI (reference sequence). The CDR3 reads CASSRDRIAETQYF. The CDR3 region has the DNA TGTGCCAGCAGCCGGGACAGAATCGCGGAGACCCAGTACTTC.